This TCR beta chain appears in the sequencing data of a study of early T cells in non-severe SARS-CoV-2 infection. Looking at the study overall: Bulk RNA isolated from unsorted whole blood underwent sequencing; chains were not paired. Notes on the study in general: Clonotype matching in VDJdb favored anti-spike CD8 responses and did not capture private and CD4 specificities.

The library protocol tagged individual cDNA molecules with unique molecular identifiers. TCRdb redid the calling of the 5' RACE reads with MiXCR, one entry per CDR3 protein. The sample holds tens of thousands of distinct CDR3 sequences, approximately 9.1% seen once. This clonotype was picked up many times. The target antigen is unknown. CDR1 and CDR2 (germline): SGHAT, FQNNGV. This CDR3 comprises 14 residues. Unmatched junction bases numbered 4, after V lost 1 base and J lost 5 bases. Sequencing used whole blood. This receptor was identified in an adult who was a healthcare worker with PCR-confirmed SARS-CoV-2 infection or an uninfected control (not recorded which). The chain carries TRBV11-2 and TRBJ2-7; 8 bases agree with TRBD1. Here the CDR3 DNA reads TGTGCCAGCAGCTTAGCAGGGGGCGAGAACGAGCAGTACTTC. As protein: CASSLAGGENEQYF.